This TCR beta chain was recorded in a study of OX40 agonist ivuxolimab in advanced cancers. Some clones are missing from TCRdb's copy, which holds only in-frame ones; the method was immunoSEQ multiplex PCR. The sample has about 83,000 clones; around nine tenths are singletons. This CDR3 contains 15 residues. The germline gives CDR1 SNHLY, CDR2 FYNNEI. Sample share makes this clone medium-sized. A junction end diverges from the germline sequence, so it may reflect a read error. The sequence derives from an adult with an advanced solid tumor such as melanoma, head and neck, liver or kidney cancer. This chain joins TRBV2 and TRBJ1-5, with D tentatively TRBD1 (6 bases). Sequencing used CD4+ or CD8+ T cells sorted from blood, obtained in a trial of the OX40 agonist ivuxolimab. CDR3 region: CASSSRGGSDQPQHF. DNA of the CDR3: TGTGCCAGCAGTTCCAGGGGAGGTAGCGATCAGCCCCAGCATTTT.